This TCR beta chain appears in the sequencing data of a study of T cell responses to AZD1222 COVID-19 vaccine. Findings and limits, study-wide: Donor demographics were predominantly white British with a female majority; clonal diversity may be underestimated.

Profiling relied on immunoSEQ multiplex PCR, and the TCRdb table lists in-frame clones only, not all of them. The table lists about 120,000 clones, roughly nine tenths of them singletons. As to this clone: What it binds is not known.

The length of the CDR3 is 13 residues. The ends were cut back, 0 bases at V and 8 bases at J, with 11 bases in the middle. Germline V lookup: CDR1 MNHEY, CDR2 SVGEGT. V usage is TRBV6-2 or TRBV6-3 and J usage is TRBJ2-7; either TRBD1 or TRBD2 may fit D (5 bases each). The sequencing used peripheral blood, collected on day 0 of AZD1222 vaccination. The receptor was isolated from an adult in good health. The chain's CDR3 is CASSYSKADKQYF. CDR3 nucleotides: TGTGCCAGCAGTTACTCGAAAGCGGACAAGCAGTACTTC.